The TCR beta chain described here comes from a study of tumor-infiltrating lymphocytes in primary liver carcinoma. Whole-study context: Patients comprised men and women whose ages fell between 30 and 69 years. Samples returned roughly 3.5 to 8 million productive TCRbeta reads, a yield that was similar across tissue types.

Remarks on this clonotype: The antigen is undetermined. The conserved phenylalanine or tryptophan is not found at the CDR3 terminus, so this likely reflects a read error.

Researchers generated TCR beta cDNA from approximately 520 ng of total RNA, relying on a constant-region primer. Slightly modified ARM-PCR, run as three nested multiplex PCR rounds, produced the TCR beta libraries. Researchers ran the first two PCR rounds for roughly 11 cycles each with TRBV1-TRBV30 forward primers and a C-beta reverse primer. Each CDR3 protein is one row after TCRdb ran MiXCR on the multiplex PCR reads. Among 99,000 or so distinct CDR3 sequences listed, 80% to 85% were seen once. General study points: There were only about 8-25% of top clones found in all five tumor regions. The study found tumor-adjacent and tumor-blood pairs overlapped less than tumor region pairs.

This CDR3 has 12 amino acids. Germline V gene sequence: CDR1 MNHEY, CDR2 SVGEGT. The ends were cut back, 6 bases at V and 4 bases at J, with 9 bases in the middle. Co-extracted RNA and DNA came from around 18-30 mg of unsorted bulk tissue. The source material was liver tumor tissue from sampling region 3. This sample's subset: tumor region T3, left-lateral pole. The chain uses TRBV6-2 or TRBV6-3 and TRBJ1-2; D unclear. The source is a man aged 35-49 years with primary liver carcinoma and hepatitis B virus infection. DNA for the CDR3: TGTGCCAGCAGCCTGATAGTCTATGGCTACACCTAC. Protein product: CASSLIVYGYTY.